This TCR beta chain emerged from a study of cytomegalovirus exposure and HLA in healthy donors. This CDR3 contains 14 residues. Germline V CDR1 and CDR2: LNHDA, SQIVND (reference sequence). The junction had 8 bases not matched to a gene; V was cut back by 5 bases and J by 5 bases. The study ran its PCR with 60 Vbeta and 13 Jbeta primers. TCRdb's table, derived via immunoSEQ multiplex PCR, lists solely in-frame clones and lacks some. The table lists some 63,000 clones, 75% to 85% of them singletons, with around 3.9% in the top ten. The sequenced sample was PBMCs. The origin of this receptor is a woman between 35 and 50 years old in good health and CMV-seronegative. The chain joins TRBV19 to TRBJ2-5; 7 positions match TRBD1. The CDR3 sequence: CASSPQGTRETQYF. In nucleotides, the CDR3 is TGTGCCAGTAGTCCACAGGGGACAAGGGAGACCCAGTACTTC.